This entry lists 7 T cell receptor beta chains sequenced from one sample in a study of cytomegalovirus exposure and HLA in healthy donors. PCR amplification relied on 60 Vbeta primers (plus 13 Jbeta primers). This table comes from immunoSEQ multiplex PCR, and its TCRdb copy is limited to in-frame clones, with some not included. The sample lists hundreds of thousands of clones, around 80% seen once, with around 2.9% in the top ten. Specimen: PBMCs. The receptors originated from a woman in her sixties in good health and CMV-seropositive.

This chain uses TRBV20-1 with TRBJ1-1, with 9 bases lining up with TRBD1. CDR1 DFQATT and CDR2 SNEGSKA come from the germline V gene (reference sequence). J was trimmed by 10 bases and V by 5 bases; bases with no gene match: 5. This CDR3 is built from 11 residues. The CDR3 is CSAYRGRIAFF. Written as DNA, the CDR3 is TGCAGTGCTTACAGGGGGCGCATAGCTTTCTTT.

CDR3 nucleotides: TGCGCCAGCAGCTTGGAAGGGGAAGAGACCCAGTACTTC. It yields the protein CASSLEGEETQYF. J is TRBJ2-5 and V is TRBV5-1; a possible D gene is TRBD1 (5 bases). The CDR3 is 13 residues long. The germline CDR1 and CDR2 sequences are SGHRS and YFSETQ. Deletions cut 0 bases from V and 3 bases from J, with 6 bases between.

CDR3 sequence: CASIPPPGQGLETQYF. CDR3 nucleotides: TGTGCCAGCATTCCGCCCCCGGGACAGGGATTGGAGACCCAGTACTTC. The genes are TRBV25-1 and TRBJ2-5; 9 bases are shared with TRBD1. J lost 5 bases, V lost 7 bases, and 14 bases had no gene match. Germline lookup yields CDR1 MGHDK and CDR2 SYGVNS. The CDR3 covers 16 residues. The entire variable domain, with the rest obtained from reference TRBV25-1 and TRBJ2-5, is as follows: EADIYQTPRYLVIGTGKKITLECSQTMGHDKMYWYQQDPGMELHLIHYSYGVNSTEKGDLSSESTVSRIRTEHFPLTLESARPSHTSQYLCASIPPPGQGLETQYFGPGTRLLVL.

The V and J genes are TRBV28 and TRBJ2-7, with D maybe TRBD1 (5 bases). The CDR3 is made up of 13 amino acids. V dropped 7 bases and J dropped 2 bases, with 12 bases sitting between them. Germline V gene data show CDR1 as MDHEN and CDR2 as SYDVKM. CDR3 region: CASIGAVTYEQYF. The CDR3 DNA reads TGTGCCAGCATTGGGGCAGTCACCTACGAGCAGTACTTC.

The chain joins TRBV7-2 to TRBJ2-7, with TRBD1 identical over 9 bases. Trimming took 1 base from V and 4 from J; bases not matched to a gene: 2. The CDR3 has 14 residues. Germline V gives CDR1 SGHTA, CDR2 FQGNSA. The CDR3 sequence is CASSLDRGQYEQYF. DNA of the CDR3: TGTGCCAGCAGCTTAGACAGGGGGCAATACGAGCAGTACTTC.

The rearrangement links TRBV7-2 to TRBJ1-1, with a tentative D call TRBD1 (6 bases). The V gene lost 3 bases and the J gene lost 11 bases, with 19 bases spanning the gap. The CDR3 length is 14 residues. Germline V gives CDR1 SGHTA, CDR2 FQGNSA. The CDR3 region is CASSFHTGTMGAFF. In DNA form, the CDR3 reads TGTGCCAGCAGCTTCCATACCGGGACAATGGGTGCTTTCTTT.

This clone was observed a handful of times. The chain joins TRBV2 to TRBJ2-3; 10 bases are a match to TRBD2. The CDR3 covers 14 residues. CDR1 is SNHLY and CDR2 is FYNNEI in the germline V gene. The V segment lost 5 bases and the J segment 7 bases; nucleotides outside the gene matches: 6. The chain's CDR3 is CASSQSGGANTQYF. CDR3 in DNA: TGTGCCAGCAGTCAGAGCGGGGGGGCAAATACGCAGTATTTT.